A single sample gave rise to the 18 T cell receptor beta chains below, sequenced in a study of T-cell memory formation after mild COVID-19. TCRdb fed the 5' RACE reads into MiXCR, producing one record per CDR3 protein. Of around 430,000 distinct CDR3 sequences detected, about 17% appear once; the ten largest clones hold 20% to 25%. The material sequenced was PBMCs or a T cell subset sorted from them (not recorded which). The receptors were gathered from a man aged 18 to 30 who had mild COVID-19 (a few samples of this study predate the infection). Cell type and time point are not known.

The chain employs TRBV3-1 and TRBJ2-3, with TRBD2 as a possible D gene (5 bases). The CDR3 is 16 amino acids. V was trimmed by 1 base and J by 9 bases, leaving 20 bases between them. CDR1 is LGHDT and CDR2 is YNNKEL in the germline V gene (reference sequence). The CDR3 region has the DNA TGTGCCAGCAGCCAAGGCGACCCGGCTTCGAAGCGGACGCAGTATTTT. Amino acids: CASSQGDPASKRTQYF.

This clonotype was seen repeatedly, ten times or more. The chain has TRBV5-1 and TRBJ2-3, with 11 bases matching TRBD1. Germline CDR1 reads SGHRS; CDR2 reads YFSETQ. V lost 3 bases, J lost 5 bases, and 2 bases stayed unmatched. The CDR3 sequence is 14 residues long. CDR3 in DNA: TGCGCCAGCAGCTCGGACAGGGGGCTAGATACGCAGTATTTT. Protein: CASSSDRGLDTQYF. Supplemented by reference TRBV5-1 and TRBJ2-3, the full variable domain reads KAGVTQTPRYLIKTRGQQVTLSCSPISGHRSVSWYQQTPGQGLQFLFEYFSETQRNKGNFPGRFSGRQFSNSRSEMNVSTLELGDSALYLCASSSDRGLDTQYFGPGTRLTVL.

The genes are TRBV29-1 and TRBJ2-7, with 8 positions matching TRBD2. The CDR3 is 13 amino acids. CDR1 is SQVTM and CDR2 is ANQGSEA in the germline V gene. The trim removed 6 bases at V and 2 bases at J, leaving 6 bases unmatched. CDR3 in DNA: TGCAGCGTGAGCGGGGGAGCCACCTACGAGCAGTACTTC. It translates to CSVSGGATYEQYF.

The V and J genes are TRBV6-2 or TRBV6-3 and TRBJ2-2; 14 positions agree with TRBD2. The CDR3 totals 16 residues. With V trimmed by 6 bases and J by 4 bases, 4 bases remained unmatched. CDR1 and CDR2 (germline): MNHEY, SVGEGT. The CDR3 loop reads CASRWTSGGPTGELFF. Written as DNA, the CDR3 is TGTGCCAGCAGATGGACTAGCGGGGGGCCCACCGGGGAGCTGTTTTTT.

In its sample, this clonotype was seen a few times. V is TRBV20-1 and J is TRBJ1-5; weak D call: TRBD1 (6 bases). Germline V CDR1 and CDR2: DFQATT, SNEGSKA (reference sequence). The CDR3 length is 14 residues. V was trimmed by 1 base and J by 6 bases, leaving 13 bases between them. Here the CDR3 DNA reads TGCAGTGCTAGAGCCAGGGGTTTTGGTCAGCCCCAGCATTTT. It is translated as CSARARGFGQPQHF.

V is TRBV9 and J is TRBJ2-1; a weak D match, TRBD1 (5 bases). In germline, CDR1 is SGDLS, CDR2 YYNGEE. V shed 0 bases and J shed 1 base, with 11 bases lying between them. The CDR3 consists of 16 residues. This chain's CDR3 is CASSVDKGSSYNEQFF. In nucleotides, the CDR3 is TGTGCCAGCAGCGTAGATAAGGGGTCTTCCTACAATGAGCAGTTCTTC.

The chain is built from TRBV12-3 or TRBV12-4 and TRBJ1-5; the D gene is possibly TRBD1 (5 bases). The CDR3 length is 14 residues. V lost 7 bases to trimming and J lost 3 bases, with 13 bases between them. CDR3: CASTNGGDNQPQHF. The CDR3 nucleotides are TGTGCCAGCACCAACGGGGGGGACAATCAGCCCCAGCATTTT.

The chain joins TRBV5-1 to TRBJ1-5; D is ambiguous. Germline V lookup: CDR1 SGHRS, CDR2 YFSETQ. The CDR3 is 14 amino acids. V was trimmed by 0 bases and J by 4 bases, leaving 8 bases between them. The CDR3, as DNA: TGCGCCAGCAGCTTGGAAGGAGATAATCAGCCCCAGCATTTT. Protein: CASSLEGDNQPQHF.

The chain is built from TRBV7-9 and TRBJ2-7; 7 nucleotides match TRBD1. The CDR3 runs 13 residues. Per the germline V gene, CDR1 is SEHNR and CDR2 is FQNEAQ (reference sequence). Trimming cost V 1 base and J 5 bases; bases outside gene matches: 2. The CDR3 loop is CASSLGDRDEQYV. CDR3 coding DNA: TGTGCCAGCAGCTTAGGTGACAGGGACGAGCAGTACGTC.

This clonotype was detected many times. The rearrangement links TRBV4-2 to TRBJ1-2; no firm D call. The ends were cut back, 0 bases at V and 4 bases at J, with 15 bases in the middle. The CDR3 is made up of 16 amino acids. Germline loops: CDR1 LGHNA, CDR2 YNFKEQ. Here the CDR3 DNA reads TGTGCCAGCAGCCAAGATCCGACCTCTCCCGGCTATGGCTACACCTTC. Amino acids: CASSQDPTSPGYGYTF.

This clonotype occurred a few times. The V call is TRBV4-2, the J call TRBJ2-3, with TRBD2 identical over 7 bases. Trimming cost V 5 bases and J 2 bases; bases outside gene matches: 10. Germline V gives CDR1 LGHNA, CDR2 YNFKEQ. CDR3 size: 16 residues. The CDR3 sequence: CASSVGLAESTDTQYF. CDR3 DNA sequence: TGTGCCAGCAGCGTCGGGCTAGCGGAGTCCACAGATACGCAGTATTTT.

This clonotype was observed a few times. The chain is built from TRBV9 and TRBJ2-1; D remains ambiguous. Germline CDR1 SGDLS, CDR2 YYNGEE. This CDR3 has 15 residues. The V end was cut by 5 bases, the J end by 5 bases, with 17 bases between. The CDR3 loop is CASSPMLGGHNEQFF. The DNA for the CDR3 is TGTGCCAGCAGTCCAATGCTGGGTGGCCACAATGAGCAGTTCTTC.

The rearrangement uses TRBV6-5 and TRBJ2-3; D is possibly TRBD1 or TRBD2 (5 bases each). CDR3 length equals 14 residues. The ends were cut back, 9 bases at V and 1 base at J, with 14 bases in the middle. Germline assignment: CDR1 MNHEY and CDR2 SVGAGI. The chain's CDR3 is CARRRDPGTDTQYF. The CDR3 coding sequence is TGTGCCAGACGCCGGGACCCGGGCACAGATACGCAGTATTTT.

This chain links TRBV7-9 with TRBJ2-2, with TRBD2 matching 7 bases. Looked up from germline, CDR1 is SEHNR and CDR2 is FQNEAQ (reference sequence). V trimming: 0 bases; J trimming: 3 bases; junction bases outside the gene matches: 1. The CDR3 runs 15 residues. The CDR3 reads CASSLAAGDTGELFF. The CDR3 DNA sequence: TGTGCCAGCAGCTTAGCGGCGGGAGACACCGGGGAGCTGTTTTTT. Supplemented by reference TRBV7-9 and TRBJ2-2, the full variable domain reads DTGVSQNPRHKITKRGQNVTFRCDPISEHNRLYWYRQTLGQGPEFLTYFQNEAQLEKSRLLSDRFSAERPKGSFSTLEIQRTEQGDSAMYLCASSLAAGDTGELFFGEGSRLTVL.

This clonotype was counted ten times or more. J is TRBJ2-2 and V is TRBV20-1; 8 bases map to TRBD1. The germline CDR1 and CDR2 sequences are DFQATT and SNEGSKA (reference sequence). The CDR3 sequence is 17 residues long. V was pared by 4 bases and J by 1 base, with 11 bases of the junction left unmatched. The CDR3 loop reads CSATGPRGQGNTGELFF. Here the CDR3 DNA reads TGCAGTGCTACAGGCCCCAGGGGGCAAGGGAACACCGGGGAGCTGTTTTTT.

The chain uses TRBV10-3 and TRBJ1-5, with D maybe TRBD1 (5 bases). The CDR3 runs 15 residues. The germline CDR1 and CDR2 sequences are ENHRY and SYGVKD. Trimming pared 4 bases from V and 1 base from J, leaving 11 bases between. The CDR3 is CAISVQGGSNQPQHF. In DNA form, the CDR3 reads TGTGCCATCAGTGTCCAGGGAGGGAGCAATCAGCCCCAGCATTTT.

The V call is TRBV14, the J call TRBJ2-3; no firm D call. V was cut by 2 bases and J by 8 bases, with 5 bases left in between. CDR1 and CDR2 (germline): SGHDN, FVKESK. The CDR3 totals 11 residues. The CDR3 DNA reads TGTGCCAGCAGCCAAATGGGTACGCAGTATTTT. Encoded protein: CASSQMGTQYF.

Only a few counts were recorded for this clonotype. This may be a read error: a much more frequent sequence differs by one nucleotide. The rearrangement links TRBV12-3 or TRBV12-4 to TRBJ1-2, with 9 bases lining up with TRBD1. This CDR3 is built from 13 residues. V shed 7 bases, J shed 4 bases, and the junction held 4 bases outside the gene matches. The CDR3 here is CASNPGQGYGYTF. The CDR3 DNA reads TGTGCCAGCAACCCGGGACAGGGCTATGGCTACACCTTC.